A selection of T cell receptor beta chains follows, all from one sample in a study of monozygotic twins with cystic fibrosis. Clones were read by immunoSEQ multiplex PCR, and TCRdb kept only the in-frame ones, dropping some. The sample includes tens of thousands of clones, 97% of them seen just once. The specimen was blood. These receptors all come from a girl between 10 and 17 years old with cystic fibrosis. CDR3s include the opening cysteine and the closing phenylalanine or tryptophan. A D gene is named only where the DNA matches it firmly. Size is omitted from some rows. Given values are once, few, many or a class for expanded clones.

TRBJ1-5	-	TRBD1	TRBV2	TGTGCCAGCAGCCTGGACAGGGCGAACAATCAGCCCCAGCATTTT	CASSLDRANNQPQHF
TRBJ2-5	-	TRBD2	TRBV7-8	TGTGCCAGCAGCTCCGGACTAGCGGGAGGTTCTGAGACCCAGTACTTC	CASSSGLAGGSETQYF
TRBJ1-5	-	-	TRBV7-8	TGTGCCAGCAGCTTAGCGTCGGCCAATAGCAATCAGCCCCAGCATTTT	CASSLASANSNQPQHF
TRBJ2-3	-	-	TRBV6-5	TGTGCCAGCAGTTACGGGGGGAACACAGATACGCAGTATTTT	CASSYGGNTDTQYF
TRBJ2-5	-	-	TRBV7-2	TGTGCCAGCAGCTTAGGCGGGGTGAGGTGGGAGACCCAGTACTTC	CASSLGGVRWETQYF
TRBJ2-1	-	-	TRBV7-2	TGTGCCAGCAGCTTAGCGGGAGGGACATACAATGAGCAGTTCTTC	CASSLAGGTYNEQFF
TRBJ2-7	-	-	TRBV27	TGTGCCAGCCGATTATGGGTAGGGGCTTGCGAGCAGTACTTC	CASRLWVGACEQYF
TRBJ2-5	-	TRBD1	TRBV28	TGTGCCAGCAGTCCGCACTTCTCGGGACAGGGGGGAGAGACCCAGTACTTC	CASSPHFSGQGGETQYF
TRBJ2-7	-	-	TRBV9	TGTGCCAGCAGCGTAGAGGCAGCCTCCTACGAGCAGTACTTC	CASSVEAASYEQYF
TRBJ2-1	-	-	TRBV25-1	TGTGCCAGCAGTGTGGGCACCAGCTCCTACAATGAGCAGTTCTTC	CASSVGTSSYNEQFF
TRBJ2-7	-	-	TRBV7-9	TGTGCCAGCAGCTTCGGAGGGGCGTCCTACGAGCAGTACTTC	CASSFGGASYEQYF
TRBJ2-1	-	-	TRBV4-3	TGCGCCAGCAGCCAAGATTTGCGGGGTGGCTACAATGAGCAGTTCTTC	CASSQDLRGGYNEQFF
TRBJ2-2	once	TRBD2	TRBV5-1	TGCGCCAGCAGCGCGCTAGCGGGAGGCTTCACCGGGGAGCTGTTTTTT	CASSALAGGFTGELFF
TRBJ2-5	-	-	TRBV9	TGTGCCAGCAGCGTCTGGGACATCCCCGGCCAGGAGACCCAGTACTTC	CASSVWDIPGQETQYF
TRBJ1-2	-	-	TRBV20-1	TGCAGTGCCATTTGGAATGGCTACACCTTC	CSAIWNGYTF
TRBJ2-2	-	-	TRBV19	TGTGCCAGTAGTTGGCGCAAACGCACCGGGGAGCTGTTTTTT	CASSWRKRTGELFF
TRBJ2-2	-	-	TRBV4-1	TGCGCCAGCAGCTCTTCACTTAGCTTCCCCTTTACAGGGTCGAACACCGGGGAGCTGTTTTTT	CASSSSLSFPFTGSNTGELFF
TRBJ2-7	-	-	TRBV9	TGTGCCAGCAGCTCGGGACCGTCCTACGAGCAGTACTTC	CASSSGPSYEQYF
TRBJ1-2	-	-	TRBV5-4	TGTGCCAGCACAACCGGCGGGGGCTCTTATGGCTACACCTTC	CASTTGGGSYGYTF
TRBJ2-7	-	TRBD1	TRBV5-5	TGTGCCAGCAGCTTGCTTCGTGGACAGGGGGCCGGGGAGCAGTACTTC	CASSLLRGQGAGEQYF
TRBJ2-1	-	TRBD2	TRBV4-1	TGCGCCAGCAGCCAAGGGGAGGGCCTGGATAATGAGCAGTTCTTC	CASSQGEGLDNEQFF
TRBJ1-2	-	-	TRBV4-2	TGTGCCAGCAGCCCTACGCGGGGGCAGCGTGTAGGTTATGGCTACACCTTC	CASSPTRGQRVGYGYTF
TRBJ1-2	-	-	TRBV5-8	TGTGCCAGCAGCACACTAACGCAGACTGCCTATGGCTACACCTTC	CASSTLTQTAYGYTF
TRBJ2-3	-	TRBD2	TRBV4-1	TGCGCCAGCAGCCATACCGGAGCGGGACCTATCGCAGATACGCAGTATTTT	CASSHTGAGPIADTQYF
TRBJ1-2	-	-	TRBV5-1	TGCGCCAGCAGCAACGCAGGGTTTGACTATGGCTACACCTTC	CASSNAGFDYGYTF
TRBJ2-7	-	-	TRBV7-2	TGTGCCAGCAGCTTAGGTTTTGCCCGTTACGAGCAGTACTTC	CASSLGFARYEQYF
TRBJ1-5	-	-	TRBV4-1	TGCGCCAGCAGCCAAGCAGGGGTTGTCAATCAGCCCCAGCATTTT	CASSQAGVVNQPQHF
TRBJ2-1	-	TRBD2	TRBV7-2	TGTGCCAGCAGCTCCGGACTAGCGAGGCCCGAGCAGTTCTTC	CASSSGLARPEQFF
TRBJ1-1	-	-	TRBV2	TGTGCCAGCAGTGAAGGGGTCAGGATGAACACTGAAGCTTTCTTT	CASSEGVRMNTEAFF
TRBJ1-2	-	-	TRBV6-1	TGTGCCAGCAGTTTGGGAGCTTATGGCTACACCTTC	CASSLGAYGYTF
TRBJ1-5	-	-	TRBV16	TGTGCCAGCAGCCAATCCAATAGCAATCAGCCCCAGCATTTT	CASSQSNSNQPQHF
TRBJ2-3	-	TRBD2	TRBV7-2	TGTGCCAGCAGCTTATGGACTAGCGGACTCACAGATACGCAGTATTTT	CASSLWTSGLTDTQYF
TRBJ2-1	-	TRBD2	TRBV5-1	TGCGCCAGCAGCCCTTCCCTAGCGGGAGCGGGGTACAATGAGCAGTTCTTC	CASSPSLAGAGYNEQFF
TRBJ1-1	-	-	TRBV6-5	TGTGCCAGCAGTCCGACCCCTAGACGGATTAGTAGGGCTTTCTTT	CASSPTPRRISRAFF
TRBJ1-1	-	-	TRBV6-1	TGTGCCAGCAGTGAAGCTAGGAACGTGAACACTGAAGCTTTCTTT	CASSEARNVNTEAFF
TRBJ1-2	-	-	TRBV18	TGTGCCAGCTCACCAGTCCAACATAACTATGGCTACACCTTC	CASSPVQHNYGYTF
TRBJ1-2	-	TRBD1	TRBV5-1	TGCGCCAGCAGCTTGGGGGGGACAGTGGATGGCTACACCTTC	CASSLGGTVDGYTF
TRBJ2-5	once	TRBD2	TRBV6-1	TGTGCCAGCAGTGAAGGGGTAGCGGGCCAGTCAGGGACCCAGTACTTC	CASSEGVAGQSGTQYF
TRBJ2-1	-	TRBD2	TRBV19	TGTGCCAGTAGTATAGATCTGGCTAGCGGCGCCTACAATGAGCAGTTCTTC	CASSIDLASGAYNEQFF
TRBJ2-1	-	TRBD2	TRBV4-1	TGCGCCAGCAGCCAAGGACTAGCGGGAGGAGTCAATGAGCAGTTCTTC	CASSQGLAGGVNEQFF
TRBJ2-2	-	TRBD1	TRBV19	TGTGCCAGTAGTATTCAACAGGGGCTGAGCGGGGAGCTGTTTTTT	CASSIQQGLSGELFF
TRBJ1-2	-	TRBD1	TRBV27	TGTGCCAGCAGTGGACAGGGAGCCCATGGCTACACCTTC	CASSGQGAHGYTF
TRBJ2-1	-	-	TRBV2	TGTGCCAGCAGTGATGAAGACCGCGGGCATGAGCAGTTCTTC	CASSDEDRGHEQFF
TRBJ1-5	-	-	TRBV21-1	TGTGCCAGCAGCAAAGCAGGGGAGGGTCGCAATCAGCCCCAGCATTTT	CASSKAGEGRNQPQHF
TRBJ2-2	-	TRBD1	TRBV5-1	TGCGCCAGCAGCATTGGACAGGGGGCTCGAACCGGGGAGCTGTTTTTT	CASSIGQGARTGELFF
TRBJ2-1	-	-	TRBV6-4	TGTGCCAGCACTCTGAAGAGTAGCTCCTACAATGAGCAGTTCTTC	CASTLKSSSYNEQFF
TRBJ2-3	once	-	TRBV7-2	TGTGCCAGCAACGAAGATGGCGGAAGCACAGATACGCAGTATTTT	CASNEDGGSTDTQYF
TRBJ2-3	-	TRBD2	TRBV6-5	TGTGCCAGCAGAGGGACTAGCGGGAGAATGCAGTATTTT	CASRGTSGRMQYF
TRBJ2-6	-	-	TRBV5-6	TGTGCCAGCAGCTTTAAGTGGACCTTCTCTGGGGCCAACGTCCTGACTTTC	CASSFKWTFSGANVLTF
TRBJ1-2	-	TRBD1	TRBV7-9	TGTGCCAGCAGCCCGAGCGGGACAGGGGGCTATGGCTACACCTTC	CASSPSGTGGYGYTF
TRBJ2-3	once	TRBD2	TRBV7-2	TGTGCCAGCAGCCGGACTAGCGGGTTAGGTGGCGATACGCAGTATTTT	CASSRTSGLGGDTQYF
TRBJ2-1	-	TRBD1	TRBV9	TGTGCCAGCAGCGTAGACGGGACAGGGGTTGGTGAGCAGTTCTTC	CASSVDGTGVGEQFF
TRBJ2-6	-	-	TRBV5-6	TGTGCCAGCAGCTCCGCGACAGCTACCTCTGGGGCCAACGTCCTGACTTTC	CASSSATATSGANVLTF
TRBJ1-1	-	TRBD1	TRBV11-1	TGTGCCAGCAGCTATATGACAGGGATCGCTGAAGCTTTCTTT	CASSYMTGIAEAFF
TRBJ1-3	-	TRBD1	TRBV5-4	TGTGCCAGCAGCTTGGGCGACAGGGGGGTCCGGCGTGGAAACACCATATATTTT	CASSLGDRGVRRGNTIYF